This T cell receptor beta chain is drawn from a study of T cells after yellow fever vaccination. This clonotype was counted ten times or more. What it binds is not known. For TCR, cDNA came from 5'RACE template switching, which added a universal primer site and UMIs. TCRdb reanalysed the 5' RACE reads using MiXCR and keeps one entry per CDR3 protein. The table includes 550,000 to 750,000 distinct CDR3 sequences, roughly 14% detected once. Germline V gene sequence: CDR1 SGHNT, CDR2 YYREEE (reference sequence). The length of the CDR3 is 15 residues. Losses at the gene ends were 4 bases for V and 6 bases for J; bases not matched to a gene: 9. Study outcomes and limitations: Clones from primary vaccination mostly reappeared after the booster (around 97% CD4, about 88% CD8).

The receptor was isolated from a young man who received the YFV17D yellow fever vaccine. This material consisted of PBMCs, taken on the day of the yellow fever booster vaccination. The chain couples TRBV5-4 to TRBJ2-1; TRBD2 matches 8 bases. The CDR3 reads CASSPGTRIGNEQFF. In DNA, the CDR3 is TGTGCCAGCAGCCCAGGGACTAGGATCGGCAATGAGCAGTTCTTC. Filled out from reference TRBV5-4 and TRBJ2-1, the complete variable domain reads ETGVTQSPTHLIKTRGQQVTLRCSSQSGHNTVSWYQQALGQGPQFIFQYYREEENGRGNFPPRFSGLQFPNYSSELNVNALELDDSALYLCASSPGTRIGNEQFFGPGTRLTVL.